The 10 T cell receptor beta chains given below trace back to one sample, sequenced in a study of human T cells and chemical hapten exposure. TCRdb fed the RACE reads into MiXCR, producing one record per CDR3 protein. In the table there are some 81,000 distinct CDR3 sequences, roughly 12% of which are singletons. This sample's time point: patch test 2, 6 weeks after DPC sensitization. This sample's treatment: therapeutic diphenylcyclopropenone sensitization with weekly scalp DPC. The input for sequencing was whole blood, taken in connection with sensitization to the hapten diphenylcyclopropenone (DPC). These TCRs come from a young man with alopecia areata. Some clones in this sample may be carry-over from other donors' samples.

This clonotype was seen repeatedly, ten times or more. CDR3 sequence: CASSGRDAGLEQYV. The CDR3 region has the DNA TGTGCCAGCAGCGGCCGGGACGCCGGTTTAGAGCAGTACGTC. The rearrangement joins TRBV11-2 to TRBJ2-7, with D tentatively TRBD1 or TRBD2 (5 bases each). The germline V gene encodes CDR1 SGHAT and CDR2 FQNNGV. V dropped 5 bases and J dropped 7 bases, with 18 bases sitting between them. The CDR3 is 14 amino acids.

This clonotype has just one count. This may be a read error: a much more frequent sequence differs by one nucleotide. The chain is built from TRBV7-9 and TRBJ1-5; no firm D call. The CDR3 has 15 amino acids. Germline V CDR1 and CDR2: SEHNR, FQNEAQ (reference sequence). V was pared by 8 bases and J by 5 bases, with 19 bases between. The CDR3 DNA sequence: TGTGCCAGCGGCCCAAGCTACGGACCGGATCAGCCCCAGCATTTT. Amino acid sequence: CASGPSYGPDQPQHF.

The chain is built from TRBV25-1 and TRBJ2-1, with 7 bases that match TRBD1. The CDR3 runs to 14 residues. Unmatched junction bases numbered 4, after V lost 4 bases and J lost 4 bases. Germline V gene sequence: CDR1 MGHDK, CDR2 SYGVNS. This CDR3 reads CASSGGQDYNEQFF. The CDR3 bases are TGTGCCAGCAGTGGAGGACAGGATTACAATGAGCAGTTCTTC.

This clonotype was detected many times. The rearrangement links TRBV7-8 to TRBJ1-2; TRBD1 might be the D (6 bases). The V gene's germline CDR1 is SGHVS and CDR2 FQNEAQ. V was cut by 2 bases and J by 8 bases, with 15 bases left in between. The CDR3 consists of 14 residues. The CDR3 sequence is CASSLNGPQGGYTF. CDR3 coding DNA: TGTGCCAGCAGCTTAAACGGGCCGCAGGGGGGCTACACCTTC.

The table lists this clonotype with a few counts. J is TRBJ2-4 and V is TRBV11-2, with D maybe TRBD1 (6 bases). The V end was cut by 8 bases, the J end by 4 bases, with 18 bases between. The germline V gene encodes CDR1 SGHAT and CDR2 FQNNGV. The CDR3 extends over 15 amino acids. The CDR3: CASGRDTGLKNIQYF. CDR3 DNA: TGTGCCAGCGGCAGGGACACAGGATTGAAAAACATTCAGTACTTC.

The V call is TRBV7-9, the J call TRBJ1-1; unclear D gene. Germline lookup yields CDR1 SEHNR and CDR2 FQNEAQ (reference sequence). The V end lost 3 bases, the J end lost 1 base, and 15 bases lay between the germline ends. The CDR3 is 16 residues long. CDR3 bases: TGTGCCAGCAGCTTCTCCGCAGCACTTTGGAACACTGAAGCTTTCTTT. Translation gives CASSFSAALWNTEAFF.

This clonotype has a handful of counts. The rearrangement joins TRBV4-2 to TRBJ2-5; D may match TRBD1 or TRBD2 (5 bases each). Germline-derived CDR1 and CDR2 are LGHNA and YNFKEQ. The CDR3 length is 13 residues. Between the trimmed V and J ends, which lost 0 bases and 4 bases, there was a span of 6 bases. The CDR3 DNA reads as TGTGCCAGCAGCCAAGAGGGGACAGAGACCCAGTACTTC. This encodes CASSQEGTETQYF.

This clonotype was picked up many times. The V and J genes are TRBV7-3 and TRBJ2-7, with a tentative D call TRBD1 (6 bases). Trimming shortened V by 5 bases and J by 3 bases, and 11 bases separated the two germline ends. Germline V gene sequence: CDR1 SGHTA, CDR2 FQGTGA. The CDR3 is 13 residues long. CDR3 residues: CASSESGVYEQYF. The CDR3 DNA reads TGTGCCAGCAGCGAGTCAGGGGTCTACGAGCAGTACTTC.

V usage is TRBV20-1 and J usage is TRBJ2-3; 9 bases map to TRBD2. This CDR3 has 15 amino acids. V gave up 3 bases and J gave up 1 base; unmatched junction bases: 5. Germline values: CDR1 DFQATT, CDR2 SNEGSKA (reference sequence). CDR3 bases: TGCAGTGCTAGCGGGCGGGGGGGCCGCACAGATACGCAGTATTTT. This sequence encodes CSASGRGGRTDTQYF.

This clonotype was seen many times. The CDR3 protein is CASSQDRIGRGMNEKLFF. DNA for the CDR3: TGCGCCAGCAGCCAAGATCGAATCGGACGGGGAATGAATGAAAAACTGTTTTTT. The chain has TRBV4-3 and TRBJ1-4; no reliable D call. The CDR3 is 18 residues long. CDR1 LGHNA and CDR2 YSLEER come from the germline V gene. V lost 0 bases and J 5 bases, leaving 19 bases between the germline ends.